Included here is one TCR beta chain sequence, with context. It has no known antigen specificity. No base quality values were provided; no much bigger clone lies one nucleotide off. Preparation of the library involved the immunoSEQ multiplex PCR assay. TCRdb provides this immuneACCESS table in a form limited to in-frame rearrangements. Some clones are lacking; in checked studies, under half of them reflect an unresolved V gene, and why the rest are absent is not known. Recorded for this sample are under 850,000 clones; 88% of them occurred a single time. Around 0.01% of the sample rests with the top ten. These data come from a study of shared T cell receptors in the human thymus (dated by TCRdb to the early 2020s). Concerning the study at large: The study examined how self-reactive, shared T-cell receptor alpha chains are generated in the human thymus.

These same records also appear under a second study, on human thymus T cells. The second study's paper adds: Donors were immunologically healthy infants undergoing open corrective cardiac surgery for congenital heart defects in Finland. The thymus tissue came from surgical resects taken out during corrective cardiac surgery. Biased V and J gene segment usage appeared to be present in both thymic and peripheral blood repertoires. Highly overlapping thymic TCR repertoires among unrelated individuals were reported in the related research. TCR alpha and beta repertoires from under 10 infant thymus samples and a few related peripheral blood samples were characterized in the study. The infant donors were about 7 to 250 days old, and the cohort included six males and a couple of females. Thymocytes were released mechanically from tissue and stored at -70 °C as pellets of 10-30 million cells. A QIAsymphony instrument was used to extract genomic DNA from the frozen cell pellets. TCRB and TCRAD loci were amplified from a standardized quantity of quality-controlled genomic DNA using the immunoSEQ multiplex PCR assay. Amplicons spanned the V(D)J region at a length sufficient to cover the CDR3 and identify V and J genes. The commercial immunoSEQ service was used to sequence amplicons on an Illumina platform. Corrections for primer bias and sequencing errors followed previously described methods, while TCRAD and TCRB definitions were based on the IMGT database. Analysis of the repertoires was done with immunoSEQ Analyzer 3.0 and VDJTools and included basic statistics, V/J segment usage, diversity estimates, rarefaction and pairwise overlap. Diversity was estimated using the Chao1, ChaoE, Efron-Thisted, Shannon and inverse Simpson indices, and was also estimated on datasets down-sampled to the size of the smallest sample. Repertoire overlap used strict matching of CDR3 nucleotide sequence, V gene and J gene, with Jaccard-based multidimensional scaling clustering. On average, thymus samples gave 750,000 to 950,000 unique TCRB clonotypes, whereas blood samples gave roughly 80,000.

This clonotype was obtained from a boy in the first two years of life with a congenital heart defect. Donor details come from another sample of the same person, matched by shared clones. Sequencing was performed on thymocytes.

The CDR3 reads as follows: CASSQTAGWYQETQYF. The sequenced DNA: TGTGCCAGCAGCCAGACGGCAGGGTGGTACCAAGAGACCCAGTACTTC. Here the chain combines TRBV14 and TRBJ2-5, and possibly TRBD1, on 5 matching bases. The trim is 3 bases for V and 0 bases for J, with a gap of 14 bases between the germline ends. From its cysteine to its phenylalanine, the CDR3 spans 16 amino acids. Only the CDR3 DNA stays, 48 bases, in frame from base 1. CDR1 and CDR2, per the germline V gene, are SGHDN and FVKESK.